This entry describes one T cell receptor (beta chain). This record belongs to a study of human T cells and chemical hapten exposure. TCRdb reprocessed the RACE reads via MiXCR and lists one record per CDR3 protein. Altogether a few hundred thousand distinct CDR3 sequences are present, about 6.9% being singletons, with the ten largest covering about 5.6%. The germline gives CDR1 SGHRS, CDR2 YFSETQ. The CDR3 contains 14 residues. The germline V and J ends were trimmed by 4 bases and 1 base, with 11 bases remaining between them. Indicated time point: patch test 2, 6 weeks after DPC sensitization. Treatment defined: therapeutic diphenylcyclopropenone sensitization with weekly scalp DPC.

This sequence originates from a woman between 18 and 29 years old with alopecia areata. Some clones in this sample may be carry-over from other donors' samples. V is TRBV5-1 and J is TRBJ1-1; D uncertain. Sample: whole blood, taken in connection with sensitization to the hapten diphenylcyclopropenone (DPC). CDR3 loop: CASSPDGPNTEAFF. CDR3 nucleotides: TGCGCCAGCAGCCCGGACGGACCGAACACTGAAGCTTTCTTT.